Following are 10 T cell receptor beta chains from one sample sequenced in a study of blood T cell repertoires in COVID-19 (dated by TCRdb to about 2020). Libraries were prepared through the immunoSEQ multiplex PCR assay. As stored in TCRdb, this immuneACCESS dataset retains in-frame rearrangements with V and J assigned. A fraction of the clones does not appear; measured against another copy, unresolved V genes explain less than half of the discrepancy, and the remainder lacks a known reason. This sample has 150,000 to 200,000 clones in its table, and approximately 87% of those were observed once. The ten most abundant clones make up 15% to 20% of the sample. The specimen sequenced was peripheral blood. These TCRs come from a person aged 65 to 79 with COVID-19, enrolled during active disease.

The rearrangement links TRBV3-1 (or the pseudogene TRBV3-2) to TRBJ2-5, with a weak D call TRBD2 (6 bases). The CDR3 covers 16 residues. CDR1 is LGHDT and CDR2 is YNNKEL in the germline V gene (reference sequence). Trimming pared 0 bases from V and 5 bases from J, leaving 16 bases between. CDR3 in DNA: TGTGCCAGCAGCCAAGATTTCGGAGGGTCCGGTGAGACCCAGTACTTC. Translated, it gives CASSQDFGGSGETQYF.

The CDR3 region is CASSTNINQPQHF. The CDR3 nucleotides read TGTGCCAGCTCTACGAATATTAATCAGCCCCAGCATTTT. The chain links TRBV12-3 or TRBV12-4 to TRBJ1-5; D is unclear. The V end was cut by 8 bases, the J end by 4 bases, with 12 bases between. This CDR3 spans 13 amino acids.

This rearrangement joins TRBV10-3 to TRBJ1-4, with D perhaps matching TRBD1 (5 bases). There are 14 residues in the CDR3. V lost 11 bases, J lost 5 bases, and 18 bases lay in between. The germline gives CDR1 ENHRY, CDR2 SYGVKD. The CDR3 DNA sequence: TGTGCCGTGCGGAAAGGACAACCAAATGAAAAACTGTTTTTT. Encoded protein: CAVRKGQPNEKLFF.

The chain uses TRBV5-1 and TRBJ2-5; TRBD2 agrees at 8 bases. J was trimmed by 2 bases and V by 4 bases; bases with no gene match: 13. CDR1 is SGHRS, CDR2 YFSETQ, per germline. The CDR3 covers 17 residues. CDR3 loop: CASSPAGGAGVQETQYF. The CDR3 coding sequence is TGCGCCAGCAGCCCAGCCGGGGGAGCGGGGGTTCAAGAGACCCAGTACTTC.

CDR3 sequence: CASRDLNYGYTF. As DNA, the CDR3 is TGTGCCAGCCGAGATTTAAACTATGGCTACACCTTC. The V gene is TRBV28, the J gene TRBJ1-2; D is uncertain. Germline V gene lookup returns CDR1 MDHEN and CDR2 SYDVKM. V lost 8 bases, J lost 2 bases, and 9 bases lay in between. The CDR3 loop spans 12 amino acids.

This clone was seen many times. The V and J genes are TRBV18 and TRBJ2-7, with 11 bases identical to TRBD1. J lost 6 bases, V lost 0 bases, and 7 bases had no gene match. The CDR3 length is 16 residues. CDR1 is KGHSH, CDR2 LQKENI, per germline. The CDR3 loop reads CASSPPADRGRGEQYF. CDR3 coding DNA: TGTGCCAGCTCACCACCGGCGGACAGGGGGCGAGGCGAGCAGTACTTC. Full variable domain (remainder filled in from reference TRBV18 and TRBJ2-7): NAGVMQNPRHLVRRRGQEARLRCSPMKGHSHVYWYRQLPEEGLKFMVYLQKENIIDESGMPKERFSAEFPKEGPSILRIQQVVRGDSAAYFCASSPPADRGRGEQYFGPGTRLTVT.

V is TRBV18 and J is TRBJ2-7; 10 bases are a match to TRBD1. Germline V lookup: CDR1 KGHSH, CDR2 LQKENI. After removal of 1 base from V and 5 bases from J, the junction contained 8 bases not matched to a gene. The CDR3 runs 16 residues. The CDR3 region has the DNA TGTGCCAGCTCACCACGAATCGGGACAGGGGATCACGAGCAGTACTTC. As protein: CASSPRIGTGDHEQYF.

The gene calls are TRBV14 and TRBJ2-1; 11 bases align to TRBD2. This CDR3 has 19 residues. Looked up from germline, CDR1 is SGHDN and CDR2 is FVKESK. Germline trimming cut 0 bases from V and 7 bases from J; bases unmatched to any gene: 14. The CDR3 spells CASSQDWFEASGRKNEQFF. CDR3 in DNA: TGTGCCAGCAGCCAAGATTGGTTCGAGGCTAGCGGGAGGAAAAATGAGCAGTTCTTC.

The rearrangement links TRBV15 to TRBJ1-2; maybe TRBD1 (5 bases). V lost 6 bases and J lost 7, with 18 bases in between. This CDR3 comprises 14 residues. Germline V lookup: CDR1 LNHNV, CDR2 YYDKDF (reference sequence). Here the CDR3 DNA reads TGTGCCACCAGTGTTCGTCTAGGGGTCCTTGGCTACACCTTC. It yields the protein CATSVRLGVLGYTF. The entire variable domain, with the rest obtained from reference TRBV15 and TRBJ1-2, is as follows: DAMVIQNPRYQVTQFGKPVTLSCSQTLNHNVMYWYQQKSSQAPKLLFHYYDKDFNNEADTPDNFQSRRPNTSFCFLDIRSPGLGDTAMYLCATSVRLGVLGYTFGSGTRLTVV.

In its sample, this clone was seen once. This chain joins TRBV6-6 and TRBJ1-2; D unclear. There are 15 residues in the CDR3. From germline, CDR1 is MNHNY and CDR2 SVGAGI (reference sequence). V shed 3 bases and J shed 6 bases, with 17 bases lying between them. The CDR3 loop is CASSYSPSFENGYTF. The CDR3 DNA follows: TGTGCCAGCAGTTATAGCCCCAGCTTTGAAAATGGCTACACCTTC.